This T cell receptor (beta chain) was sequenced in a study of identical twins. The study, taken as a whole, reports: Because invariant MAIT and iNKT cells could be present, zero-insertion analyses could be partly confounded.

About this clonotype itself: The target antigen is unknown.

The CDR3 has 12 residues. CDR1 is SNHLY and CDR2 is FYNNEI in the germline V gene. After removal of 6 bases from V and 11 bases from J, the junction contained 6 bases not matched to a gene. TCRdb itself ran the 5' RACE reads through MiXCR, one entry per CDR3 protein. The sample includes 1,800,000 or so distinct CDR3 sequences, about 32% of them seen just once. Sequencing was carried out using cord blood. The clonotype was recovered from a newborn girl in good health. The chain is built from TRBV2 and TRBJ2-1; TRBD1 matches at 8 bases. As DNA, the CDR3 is TGTGCCAGCAGAGCTGACAGGGGTCAGCAGTTCTTC. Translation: CASRADRGQQFF.